The 15 T cell receptor beta chains reported below all come from one sample, sequenced in a study of post-analysis software for immune sequencing data. Broader study findings: There were a few TRBV segments more frequent in patients than controls, and TRBV5-6, TRBV5-1 and TRBV20-1 were among them.

Built from TCR beta cDNA, the libraries had unique molecular identifiers in them. Via MiXCR, TCRdb re-called the PCR reads, giving one row per CDR3 protein. This table holds 550,000 to 700,000 distinct CDR3 sequences, around 47% found once. Antigens of these TCRs are unknown. Sequenced sample: blood. The receptors come from a girl aged 5 to 17 with multiple sclerosis.

This clonotype came up a few times. This rearrangement joins TRBV7-9 to TRBJ1-1, with TRBD1 identical over 7 bases. Germline lookup yields CDR1 SEHNR and CDR2 FQNEAQ (reference sequence). The CDR3 extends over 12 amino acids. Trimming removed 5 bases from V and 8 bases from J; junction bases left unmatched: 5. The CDR3 nucleotides are TGTGCCAGCAGCGTCGGGGGACAGGAAGCTTTCTTT. Translated: CASSVGGQEAFF.

V usage is TRBV6-1 and J usage is TRBJ1-2; no clear D. V shed 4 bases and J shed 7 bases, with 13 bases lying between them. The CDR3 extends over 13 amino acids. In germline, CDR1 is MNHNS, CDR2 SASEGT. The CDR3 DNA follows: TGTGCCAGCAGTGCGCGGGAAATGACTGGCTACACCTTC. Translated, it gives CASSAREMTGYTF.

The chain combines TRBV27 with TRBJ2-1; 9 nucleotides agree with TRBD1. The CDR3 covers 14 residues. Germline values: CDR1 MNHEY, CDR2 SMNVEV (reference sequence). Losses at the gene ends were 4 bases for V and 13 bases for J; bases not matched to a gene: 11. The CDR3 loop is CASSSEQGAETQFF. The CDR3 region has the DNA TGTGCCAGCAGTTCAGAACAGGGGGCAGAGACCCAGTTCTTC.

The rearrangement links TRBV10-3 to TRBJ1-2, with a weak D call TRBD1 (5 bases). The V end lost 0 bases, the J end lost 4 bases, and 9 bases lay between the germline ends. The CDR3 has 14 residues. CDR1 and CDR2 (germline): ENHRY, SYGVKD. For the CDR3, the DNA is TGTGCCATCAGTGAGTCCGGCGGGGGCTATGGCTACACCTTC. Translation gives CAISESGGGYGYTF.

This clonotype has a handful of counts. The chain carries TRBV7-8 and TRBJ1-6; the match to TRBD1 covers 7 bases. The CDR3 contains 19 residues. Per the germline V gene, CDR1 is SGHVS and CDR2 is FQNEAQ. V was pared by 4 bases and J by 4 bases, with 16 bases of the junction left unmatched. The CDR3 DNA is TGTGCCAGCAGCTCGTCTCGGTGGCAGGGGGGTATGTATAATTCACCCCTCCACTTT. It yields the protein CASSSSRWQGGMYNSPLHF.

The chain has TRBV20-1 and TRBJ1-5; D unclear. This CDR3 has 12 residues. Trimming cost V 3 bases and J 3 bases, with 6 bases left between them. From germline, CDR1 is DFQATT and CDR2 SNEGSKA (reference sequence). CDR3 nucleotides: TGCAGTGCTAGTATGCCCAATCAGCCCCAGCATTTT. As protein: CSASMPNQPQHF.

Only a few counts were recorded for this clonotype. The rearrangement joins TRBV12-3 or TRBV12-4 to TRBJ2-5; tentative D call: TRBD1 (7 bases). The CDR3 is 15 amino acids. The germline V and J ends were trimmed by 2 bases and 4 bases, with 14 bases remaining between them. The CDR3 loop is CASSLSGGNRETQYF. In DNA form, the CDR3 reads TGTGCCAGCAGTTTATCAGGGGGGAATCGAGAGACCCAGTACTTC.

This clonotype occurred a few times. This chain joins TRBV4-1 and TRBJ2-7; 8 nucleotides line up with TRBD2. The CDR3 consists of 16 residues. From germline, CDR1 is MGHRA and CDR2 YSYEKL. V lost 4 bases, J lost 1 base, and 9 bases stayed unmatched. CDR3: CASSRGSGELSYEQYF. As DNA, the CDR3 is TGCGCCAGCAGCCGCGGTAGCGGGGAGCTTTCCTACGAGCAGTACTTC.

This rearrangement joins TRBV12-3 or TRBV12-4 to TRBJ1-2; the D gene is possibly TRBD1 (5 bases). Trimming cost V 3 bases and J 3 bases, with 8 bases left between them. CDR3 length: 13 amino acids. The CDR3 loop reads CASSLTEDYGYTF. Here the CDR3 DNA reads TGTGCCAGCAGTTTGACAGAGGACTATGGCTACACCTTC.

The V and J genes are TRBV5-1 and TRBJ1-2; 8 bases are shared with TRBD1. The V segment lost 4 bases and the J segment 4 bases; nucleotides outside the gene matches: 12. The CDR3 length is 16 residues. Per the germline V gene, CDR1 is SGHRS and CDR2 is YFSETQ. The CDR3 sequence is CASSGGQASESYGYTF. CDR3 DNA: TGCGCCAGCAGCGGGGGACAGGCCTCGGAGAGCTATGGCTACACCTTC.

To note about this clonotype: A read error may produce the germline difference seen at one junction end. This chain connects TRBV20-1 to TRBJ2-1; 8 bases are shared with TRBD2. The CDR3 loop spans 13 amino acids. Germline CDR1 reads DFQATT; CDR2 reads SNEGSKA (reference sequence). CDR3 nucleotide sequence: TGCAGTGCTACCGGGGGGGCGTATAATGATCAGTTCTTC. Amino acid sequence: CSATGGAYNDQFF.

The genes are TRBV7-9 and TRBJ1-1; D gene ambiguous. The germline V gene has CDR1 SEHNR and CDR2 FQNEAQ (reference sequence). CDR3 size: 13 residues. With 2 bases removed from V and 7 bases from J, the gap between germline ends came to 11 bases. CDR3 sequence: CASSLSWGDEAFF. In DNA form, the CDR3 reads TGTGCCAGCAGCTTAAGTTGGGGAGATGAAGCTTTCTTT.

Remarks on this clonotype: An end of the junction differs from the germline gene, which may be a read error. The rearrangement uses TRBV12-3 or TRBV12-4 and TRBJ2-7, with D unresolved. The CDR3 is 14 residues long. CDR3 DNA: TGTGCCAGCAGTTTTGGCAGGCCCTCCTACGAGCAGTATTTC. Protein product: CASSFGRPSYEQYF.

The chain employs TRBV18 and TRBJ2-5; no clear D. Trimming shortened V by 2 bases and J by 4 bases, and 14 bases separated the two germline ends. Germline lookup yields CDR1 KGHSH and CDR2 LQKENI. The CDR3 contains 15 residues. CDR3 DNA sequence: TGTGCCAGCTCACCAAATGGAACAGTCCGAGAGACCCAGTACTTC. It encodes CASSPNGTVRETQYF. Combining the CDR3 with reference TRBV18 and TRBJ2-5 gives the whole variable domain NAGVMQNPRHLVRRRGQEARLRCSPMKGHSHVYWYRQLPEEGLKFMVYLQKENIIDESGMPKERFSAEFPKEGPSILRIQQVVRGDSAAYFCASSPNGTVRETQYFGPGTRLLVL.

The rearrangement joins TRBV20-1 to TRBJ2-3; 9 bases match TRBD2. Germline lookup yields CDR1 DFQATT and CDR2 SNEGSKA (reference sequence). Trimming took 0 bases from V and 1 from J; bases not matched to a gene: 8. The CDR3 has 17 amino acids. CDR3 in amino acids: CSAREGGGEGGTDTQYF. CDR3 nucleotides: TGCAGTGCTAGAGAAGGCGGGGGGGAAGGCGGCACAGATACGCAGTATTTT.